Listed below are T cell receptor beta chains from one sample, sequenced in a study of blood T cell repertoires in COVID-19. Measured with immunoSEQ multiplex PCR; TCRdb has only the in-frame clones, and not every one. The table includes 98,000 or so clones, over 80% detected once. Sequenced material: peripheral blood. Receptors originate from a man in his forties or fifties with acute or convalescent COVID-19. The CDR3 runs from the conserved cysteine through the conserved F or W. A D gene is named only where the DNA matches it firmly. The size of a clone is reported for some rows only, either as once, few or many, or as a class for expanded clones.

DNA: TGTGCCAGCAGTTTAGGTGCGGCCACCGGGGAGCTGTTTTTT; CDR3: CASSLGAATGELFF; V: TRBV27; size: medium-sized; D: NA; J: TRBJ2-2
DNA: TGTGCCAGCAGTGTCTCAGTAGCGGGTTTGGGGGAGACCCAGTACTTC; CDR3: CASSVSVAGLGETQYF; V: TRBV6-1; size: NA; D: TRBD2; J: TRBJ2-5
DNA: TGTGCCAGCAGCCCCAGCGGGAGTAAGGGCGGGGAGCTGTTTTTT; CDR3: CASSPSGSKGGELFF; V: TRBV6-5; size: NA; D: TRBD2; J: TRBJ2-2
DNA: TGTGCCAGCAGTTACGGGACAGGCGCCGGGAATGAGCAGTTCTTC; CDR3: CASSYGTGAGNEQFF; V: TRBV6-5; size: NA; D: TRBD1; J: TRBJ2-1
DNA: TGTGCCAGCAGCTTCGCGACTAGTGGGCACGAGCAGTACTTC; CDR3: CASSFATSGHEQYF; V: TRBV7-2; size: NA; D: NA; J: TRBJ2-7
DNA: TGTGCCAGCAGCTGGACAGGGTTAATCAACGAGCAGTACTTC; CDR3: CASSWTGLINEQYF; V: TRBV27; size: NA; D: TRBD1; J: TRBJ2-7
DNA: TGTGCCAGCAGTTACGGCCCCGCAGGGCTGAACACTGAAGCTTTCTTT; CDR3: CASSYGPAGLNTEAFF; V: TRBV6-5; size: few; D: NA; J: TRBJ1-1
DNA: TGTGCCATCAGTTTCGGACTACGCTACGAGCAGTACTTC; CDR3: CAISFGLRYEQYF; V: TRBV10-3; size: NA; D: NA; J: TRBJ2-7
DNA: TGTGCCAGCAGCTTAGAACTAGCGGGGTACTACGAGCAGTACTTC; CDR3: CASSLELAGYYEQYF; V: TRBV11-2; size: NA; D: TRBD2; J: TRBJ2-7
DNA: TGCGCCACCCATACCGGGACAGGGGACTATGGCTACACCTTC; CDR3: CATHTGTGDYGYTF; V: TRBV5-1; size: NA; D: TRBD1; J: TRBJ1-2
DNA: TGTGCCACCGCCAGCGGGAAAGAAGCTTTCTTT; CDR3: CATASGKEAFF; V: TRBV24-1; size: NA; D: NA; J: TRBJ1-1
DNA: TGCGCCAGCAGCTCCCGACAAGTTGTAGCGGGTTACAATGAGCAGTTCTTC; CDR3: CASSSRQVVAGYNEQFF; V: TRBV5-1; size: few; D: TRBD2; J: TRBJ2-1
DNA: TGTGCCTGGAGACGGGGAGGGACAGGGGTCTACGAGCAGTACTTC; CDR3: CAWRRGGTGVYEQYF; V: TRBV30; size: NA; D: TRBD1; J: TRBJ2-7
DNA: TGTGCCATCAGCGCACATACTAACTATGGCTACACCTTC; CDR3: CAISAHTNYGYTF; V: TRBV10-3; size: NA; D: NA; J: TRBJ1-2
DNA: TGTGCCAGCAGTCCCCTTATCGGGATGCTTGGCACTGAAGCTTTCTTT; CDR3: CASSPLIGMLGTEAFF; V: TRBV27; size: NA; D: NA; J: TRBJ1-1
DNA: TGTGCCAGTAGTTCCAGCTCCTACGAGCAGTACTTC; CDR3: CASSSSSYEQYF; V: TRBV19; size: NA; D: NA; J: TRBJ2-7
DNA: TGCGCCAGCAGCTTGGCCAGGGGAACTAATGAAAAACTGTTTTTT; CDR3: CASSLARGTNEKLFF; V: TRBV5-1; size: once; D: NA; J: TRBJ1-4
DNA: TGTGCCAGCACCTGGCGGGCCACAGATACGCAGTATTTT; CDR3: CASTWRATDTQYF; V: TRBV2; size: NA; D: NA; J: TRBJ2-3
DNA: TGCGCCAGCAGCCCTCGAGGGAGGGATTCCTACAATGAGCAGTTCTTC; CDR3: CASSPRGRDSYNEQFF; V: TRBV5-1; size: NA; D: TRBD2; J: TRBJ2-1
DNA: TGTGCCAGTAGCAGACAGCGCAATGAGCAGTTCTTC; CDR3: CASSRQRNEQFF; V: TRBV19; size: NA; D: NA; J: TRBJ2-1
DNA: TGTGCCAGCAGCTTAGCGAGCCCACAGATCTCTGGAAACACCATATATTTT; CDR3: CASSLASPQISGNTIYF; V: TRBV7-6; size: NA; D: NA; J: TRBJ1-3
DNA: TGCAGTGGCAAAGGGAGCCGGACCTACAATGAGCAGTTCTTC; CDR3: CSGKGSRTYNEQFF; V: TRBV29-1; size: NA; D: NA; J: TRBJ2-1
DNA: TGTGCCAGTAGCCTCCTAAGAACAGGGGGCGGGTATGGCTACACCTTC; CDR3: CASSLLRTGGGYGYTF; V: TRBV19; size: NA; D: TRBD1; J: TRBJ1-2
DNA: TGTGCCAGCGGTCCGGGACACGATAATTCACCCCTCCACTTT; CDR3: CASGPGHDNSPLHF; V: TRBV6-5; size: NA; D: NA; J: TRBJ1-6
DNA: TGCAGTGCCTTAGTACAGGAGCAGTACTTC; CDR3: CSALVQEQYF; V: TRBV20-1; size: NA; D: NA; J: TRBJ2-7
DNA: TGTGCCAGCAGGAAGGACAGTAGCACAGATACGCAGTATTTT; CDR3: CASRKDSSTDTQYF; V: TRBV6-4; size: NA; D: NA; J: TRBJ2-3
DNA: TGTGCCAGCAGTCTCTCTAGCGGATTCTCCTACAATGAGCAGTTCTTC; CDR3: CASSLSSGFSYNEQFF; V: TRBV27; size: NA; D: TRBD2; J: TRBJ2-1
DNA: TGTGCCATCAGTGCCCGTTCAGATAGCGGGAGGCGGGGCACAGATACGCAGTATTTT; CDR3: CAISARSDSGRRGTDTQYF; V: TRBV10-3; size: NA; D: TRBD2; J: TRBJ2-3
DNA: TGTGCCAGCAGCGTAGAAGCAGGGGGTTGGGCTCTCGGCTCTGGAAACACCATATATTTT; CDR3: CASSVEAGGWALGSGNTIYF; V: TRBV9; size: NA; D: TRBD1; J: TRBJ1-3
DNA: TGTGCCAGCTCGACCGGGACTAGCGGAAGAAACAACTACAATGAGCAGTTCTTC; CDR3: CASSTGTSGRNNYNEQFF; V: TRBV18; size: few; D: TRBD2; J: TRBJ2-1
DNA: TGTGCCAGCAGCGGGGGAGCGGGAGCCGTGGGGTCCTACGAGCAGTACTTC; CDR3: CASSGGAGAVGSYEQYF; V: TRBV7-9; size: few; D: TRBD2; J: TRBJ2-7
DNA: TGTGCCAGCAGCCAAGGCGGAGGGCCAGCTAATAATGAAAAACTGTTTTTT; CDR3: CASSQGGGPANNEKLFF; V: TRBV4-2; size: few; D: NA; J: TRBJ1-4
DNA: TGTGCCAGCAGTTTATCGCGCGCTAGCGGGAGCACCTACAATGAGCAGTTCTTC; CDR3: CASSLSRASGSTYNEQFF; V: TRBV28; size: NA; D: TRBD2; J: TRBJ2-1
DNA: TGTGCCAGCAGTTACTCTACCGGGACAGGGGGCTATGGCTACACCTTC; CDR3: CASSYSTGTGGYGYTF; V: TRBV6-5; size: NA; D: TRBD1; J: TRBJ1-2
DNA: TGTGCCAGCACCTCCCCAGGGCTCAGAGAGACCCAGTACTTC; CDR3: CASTSPGLRETQYF; V: TRBV5-4; size: once; D: NA; J: TRBJ2-5
DNA: TGTGCCAGCACCCACTTTCAGGACCAAGAGACCCAGTACTTC; CDR3: CASTHFQDQETQYF; V: TRBV11-2; size: NA; D: NA; J: TRBJ2-5
DNA: TGTGCCAGCAGTGAAAGGGAGCGGGAGGCTCTCTACAATGAGCAGTTCTTC; CDR3: CASSEREREALYNEQFF; V: TRBV6-1; size: NA; D: TRBD2; J: TRBJ2-1
DNA: TGTGCCAGCAGTTTATGGGCGGACAGGGAGTATGGCTACACCTTC; CDR3: CASSLWADREYGYTF; V: TRBV28; size: NA; D: TRBD1; J: TRBJ1-2
DNA: TGTGCCAGCGGGGCGGGAGGTAGGGGTGAGCAGTTCTTC; CDR3: CASGAGGRGEQFF; V: TRBV28; size: NA; D: TRBD2; J: TRBJ2-1
DNA: TGTGCCAGTTCGACACGCTCTGGAAACACCATATATTTT; CDR3: CASSTRSGNTIYF; V: TRBV2; size: NA; D: NA; J: TRBJ1-3
DNA: TGTGCCAGCAGCGCGGACAGGGGTAACAATCAGCCCCAGCATTTT; CDR3: CASSADRGNNQPQHF; V: TRBV2; size: NA; D: TRBD1; J: TRBJ1-5
DNA: TGTGCCAGCAAATCAGTTCCGAACACCGGGGAGCTGTTTTTT; CDR3: CASKSVPNTGELFF; V: TRBV6-6; size: NA; D: NA; J: TRBJ2-2
DNA: TGTGCCAGCAGTGAGATCGGGGCTAGCGGGTACACCGGGGAGCTGTTTTTT; CDR3: CASSEIGASGYTGELFF; V: TRBV6-1; size: once; D: TRBD2; J: TRBJ2-2
DNA: TGTGCCAGCAGCCCAGACGCCGGGGGCAATCAGCCCCAGCATTTT; CDR3: CASSPDAGGNQPQHF; V: TRBV7-9; size: NA; D: NA; J: TRBJ1-5
DNA: TGTGCCAGCAGTTTATCCAGACAGGAGCTGTTTTTT; CDR3: CASSLSRQELFF; V: TRBV28; size: NA; D: NA; J: TRBJ2-2
DNA: TGTGCCACCACGTTGGGGGAGGTTGGCACCGGGGAGCTGTTTTTT; CDR3: CATTLGEVGTGELFF; V: TRBV6-5; size: once; D: NA; J: TRBJ2-2
DNA: TGTGCCTGGGGGAGGCTTAACACTGAAGCTTTCTTT; CDR3: CAWGRLNTEAFF; V: TRBV30; size: NA; D: NA; J: TRBJ1-1
DNA: TGTGCCAGCAGCTTGGATAACACAGGGGGCTATGGCTACACCTTC; CDR3: CASSLDNTGGYGYTF; V: TRBV5-4; size: NA; D: TRBD1; J: TRBJ1-2